What follows are 32 T cell receptor beta chains derived from one specimen sequenced in a study of T cell clonotyping in hematopoietic cell transplantation. Specified time point: recipient sample about 28 days before transplant, after cytoreduction. Here immunoSEQ multiplex PCR was the method, and the copy in TCRdb shows in-frame clones only, minus some. The table shows about 80,000 clones, with about 95% occurring only once. Sample: peripheral blood mononuclear cells, taken before stem cell transplant. The receptors here all came from a woman aged 50 to 60 with acute myeloid leukemia. Some clones in this sample may be carry-over from other donors' samples.

This clone was recorded once. The chain has TRBV10-3 and TRBJ1-2; D gene ambiguous. The V gene lost 6 bases and the J gene lost 1 base, with 12 bases spanning the gap. The CDR3 is 14 amino acids. Germline CDR1 reads ENHRY; CDR2 reads SYGVKD. CDR3 bases: TGTGCCATCAGACCAAAAGATGATAACTATGGCTACACCTTC. Translating it yields CAIRPKDDNYGYTF.

This chain connects TRBV9 to TRBJ2-7; 7 nucleotides match TRBD2. The germline CDR1 and CDR2 sequences are SGDLS and YYNGEE. The J segment lost 3 bases and the V segment lost 4 bases, leaving 10 bases of the junction unmatched. The CDR3 covers 15 residues. The CDR3 region is CASSSWGGSLYEQYF. The CDR3 DNA is TGTGCCAGCAGCTCCTGGGGGGGGAGCCTCTACGAGCAGTACTTC.

The rearrangement joins TRBV7-8 to TRBJ2-3; TRBD2 agrees at 9 bases. The ends lost 3 bases at V and 1 base at J; junction bases unmatched: 5. Germline V gene data show CDR1 as SGHVS and CDR2 as FQNEAQ. The CDR3 spans 16 residues. CDR3 bases: TGTGCCAGCAGCTTTGGCCTAGCGGGACGCACAGATACGCAGTATTTT. It specifies CASSFGLAGRTDTQYF. The whole variable domain, remainder taken from reference TRBV7-8 and TRBJ2-3, is GAGVSQSPRYKVAKRGQDVALRCDPISGHVSLFWYQQALGQGPEFLTYFQNEAQLDKSGLPSDRFFAERPEGSVSTLKIQRTQQEDSAVYLCASSFGLAGRTDTQYFGPGTRLTVL.

The chain links TRBV5-1 to TRBJ2-7; TRBD2 matches 7 bases. Per germline, CDR1 SGHRS and CDR2 YFSETQ. The V gene end was trimmed by 0 bases and the J gene end by 5 bases; junction bases not matched to a gene: 8. This CDR3 is built from 15 residues. Here the CDR3 DNA reads TGCGCCAGCAGCTTGGGCGGCGGGAGTTCCCACGAGCAGTACTTC. Protein sequence: CASSLGGGSSHEQYF. The full variable domain, its missing parts supplied by reference TRBV5-1 and TRBJ2-7, is KAGVTQTPRYLIKTRGQQVTLSCSPISGHRSVSWYQQTPGQGLQFLFEYFSETQRNKGNFPGRFSGRQFSNSRSEMNVSTLELGDSALYLCASSLGGGSSHEQYFGPGTRLTVT.

This chain uses TRBV6-1 with TRBJ1-1, with D possibly matching TRBD1 (6 bases). The CDR3 length is 14 residues. The germline CDR1 and CDR2 sequences are MNHNS and SASEGT. The V end lost 6 bases, the J end lost 1 base, and 12 bases lay between the germline ends. Written as DNA, the CDR3 is TGTGCCAGCAGCCTCGGGACACAGAACACTGAAGCTTTCTTT. This encodes CASSLGTQNTEAFF.

The V call is TRBV7-8, the J call TRBJ1-5; D is undetermined. This CDR3 has 13 amino acids. Germline assignment: CDR1 SGHVS and CDR2 FQNEAQ. Trimming took off 3 bases at V and 4 bases at J, with 7 bases between the two ends. CDR3 amino acids: CASSFSRNQPQHF. As DNA, the CDR3 is TGTGCCAGCAGCTTCTCCAGGAATCAGCCCCAGCATTTT.

V is TRBV27 and J is TRBJ2-7; D might be TRBD2 (5 bases). V lost 5 bases to trimming and J lost 2 bases, with 13 bases between them. CDR1 is MNHEY, CDR2 SMNVEV, per germline (reference sequence). The CDR3 covers 14 residues. This chain's CDR3 is CASSPLAVPYEQYF. CDR3 DNA: TGTGCCAGCAGTCCCCTAGCAGTTCCCTACGAGCAGTACTTC.

The rearrangement joins TRBV11-2 to TRBJ2-5; D is ambiguous. The V and J ends lost 2 bases and 3 bases respectively, with 7 bases between them. There are 13 residues in the CDR3. Germline V lookup: CDR1 SGHAT, CDR2 FQNNGV. This chain's CDR3 is CASSLPEKETQYF. The CDR3 DNA reads TGTGCCAGCAGCTTACCGGAGAAAGAGACCCAGTACTTC.

The chain combines TRBV30 with TRBJ1-6; the D is unclear. Trimming took off 4 bases at V and 0 bases at J, with 16 bases between the two ends. The V gene's germline CDR1 is GTSNPN and CDR2 SVGIG (reference sequence). The CDR3 has 17 residues. CDR3 in DNA: TGTGCCTGGACCGCGTACGGGGTGGGCTCCTATAATTCACCCCTCCACTTT. Protein sequence: CAWTAYGVGSYNSPLHF.

The chain has TRBV28 and TRBJ2-7; the match to TRBD2 covers 7 bases. This CDR3 is 15 amino acids long. V trimming: 7 bases; J trimming: 3 bases; junction bases outside the gene matches: 12. Germline CDR1 MDHEN, CDR2 SYDVKM. CDR3 DNA sequence: TGTGCCAGCACTTCTCGCGGGAGAAGTGGCTACGAGCAGTACTTC. Its protein product is CASTSRGRSGYEQYF.

This chain joins TRBV11-2 and TRBJ1-2, with 8 nucleotides matching TRBD1. V shed 3 bases and J 0 bases; nucleotides not matched to a gene: 3. The CDR3 length is 15 residues. Germline V lookup: CDR1 SGHAT, CDR2 FQNNGV. CDR3 loop: CASSLKQGANYGYTF. The CDR3 DNA follows: TGTGCCAGCAGCTTGAAACAGGGGGCTAACTATGGCTACACCTTC.

The V and J genes are TRBV2 and TRBJ2-7; TRBD1 matches at 7 bases. Trimming removed 7 bases from V and 1 base from J; junction bases left unmatched: 16. The CDR3 is made up of 17 amino acids. Germline V gene lookup returns CDR1 SNHLY and CDR2 FYNNEI. The CDR3 spells CASTKGTAAYSSYEQYF. In DNA form, the CDR3 reads TGTGCCAGCACCAAAGGGACAGCCGCTTATTCTTCCTACGAGCAGTACTTC.

The chain joins TRBV5-1 to TRBJ2-2, with 13 positions matching TRBD2. CDR1 and CDR2 from the germline V gene are SGHRS and YFSETQ. The CDR3 runs 15 residues. Trimming took 9 bases from V and 3 from J; bases not matched to a gene: 5. CDR3 residues: CATKTSGGYTGELFF. The DNA for the CDR3 is TGCGCCACCAAGACTAGCGGGGGGTACACCGGGGAGCTGTTTTTT. Using reference TRBV5-1 and TRBJ2-2 for the parts outside the CDR3, the full variable domain is KAGVTQTPRYLIKTRGQQVTLSCSPISGHRSVSWYQQTPGQGLQFLFEYFSETQRNKGNFPGRFSGRQFSNSRSEMNVSTLELGDSALYLCATKTSGGYTGELFFGEGSRLTVL.

V usage is TRBV19 and J usage is TRBJ1-5; 7 bases fit TRBD1. J lost 5 bases, V lost 7 bases, and 8 bases had no gene match. CDR3 length equals 14 residues. Germline loops: CDR1 LNHDA, CDR2 SQIVND (reference sequence). CDR3 sequence: CASNRGQLDQPQHF. CDR3 bases: TGTGCCAGTAATCGGGGACAGCTCGATCAGCCCCAGCATTTT.

The chain joins TRBV7-3 to TRBJ1-1; D is unresolved. With 0 bases removed from V and 1 base from J, the gap between germline ends came to 3 bases. The CDR3 sequence is 13 residues long. CDR1 SGHTA and CDR2 FQGTGA come from the germline V gene. CDR3 bases: TGTGCCAGCAGCTTAACTCCGAACACTGAAGCTTTCTTT. Translating it yields CASSLTPNTEAFF.

The rearrangement links TRBV5-1 to TRBJ2-1, with 11 positions matching TRBD2. Germline CDR1 SGHRS, CDR2 YFSETQ. This CDR3 comprises 17 residues. The ends lost 0 bases at V and 4 bases at J; junction bases unmatched: 6. CDR3 loop: CASSLDPRLAGYNEQFF. CDR3 coding DNA: TGCGCCAGCAGCTTGGACCCTCGACTAGCGGGATACAATGAGCAGTTCTTC.

This clone was counted only a few times. This sequence joins TRBV5-4 and TRBJ1-1, with 9 positions matching TRBD1. Trimming cost V 2 bases and J 9 bases; bases outside gene matches: 8. This CDR3 is 14 amino acids long. From germline, CDR1 is SGHNT and CDR2 YYREEE (reference sequence). CDR3 bases: TGTGCCAGCAGCTTAATGACAGGGGGGTCTAAAGCTTTCTTT. Encoded protein: CASSLMTGGSKAFF.

The chain has TRBV30 and TRBJ2-5, with 8 nucleotides matching TRBD2. The CDR3 has 16 amino acids. The germline V gene encodes CDR1 GTSNPN and CDR2 SVGIG (reference sequence). V lost 1 base, J lost 4 bases, and 11 bases stayed unmatched. The CDR3 is CAWSAGLAVVRETQYF. The CDR3 nucleotides are TGTGCCTGGAGTGCCGGACTAGCTGTCGTCCGAGAGACCCAGTACTTC.

The J gene is TRBJ1-6, the V gene TRBV19; no firm D call. The length of the CDR3 is 13 residues. Germline CDR1 is LNHDA and CDR2 is SQIVND (reference sequence). V lost 6 bases to trimming and J lost 7 bases, with 10 bases between them. CDR3: CASRYGVNSPLHF. The CDR3 DNA follows: TGTGCCAGTAGATACGGAGTGAATTCACCCCTCCACTTT.

This chain joins TRBV19 and TRBJ1-1, with a possible D match to TRBD1 (5 bases). Deletions cut 6 bases from V and 4 bases from J, with 9 bases between. CDR3 length: 12 residues. The germline CDR1 and CDR2 sequences are LNHDA and SQIVND (reference sequence). The CDR3 reads CASRGLITEAFF. The CDR3 DNA follows: TGTGCCAGTAGGGGGCTCATCACTGAAGCTTTCTTT.

The rearrangement uses TRBV2 and TRBJ2-2; D call uncertain. Germline CDR1 SNHLY, CDR2 FYNNEI. Trimming pared 4 bases from V and 1 base from J, leaving 7 bases between. The CDR3 is made up of 14 amino acids. Written as DNA, the CDR3 is TGTGCCAGCAGTGCTCTGGGGAACACCGGGGAGCTGTTTTTT. Its protein is CASSALGNTGELFF.

The chain links TRBV5-1 to TRBJ1-2, with TRBD1 matching 7 bases. The CDR3 consists of 13 residues. CDR1 is SGHRS and CDR2 is YFSETQ in the germline V gene. Trimming removed 3 bases from V and 4 bases from J; junction bases left unmatched: 3. The CDR3 bases are TGCGCCAGCAGCTGGGGGACAGTCTATGGCTACACCTTC. It yields the protein CASSWGTVYGYTF.

The chain carries TRBV2 and TRBJ2-5; the match to TRBD2 covers 11 bases. After removal of 6 bases from V and 1 base from J, the junction contained 7 bases not matched to a gene. This CDR3 contains 16 residues. The germline gives CDR1 SNHLY, CDR2 FYNNEI. The CDR3 loop reads CASRQGLAGFQETQYF. CDR3 bases: TGTGCCAGCAGACAAGGACTAGCGGGCTTCCAAGAGACCCAGTACTTC.

The V and J genes are TRBV6-1 and TRBJ2-3; tentative D call: TRBD2 (5 bases). Between the trimmed V and J ends, which lost 3 bases and 0 bases, there was a span of 13 bases. The CDR3 contains 16 residues. Germline CDR1 MNHNS, CDR2 SASEGT. CDR3 nucleotides: TGTGCCAGCAGTGACCGAGCGGAGCCTAGCACAGATACGCAGTATTTT. This encodes CASSDRAEPSTDTQYF.

V is TRBV7-2 and J is TRBJ1-5; D gene ambiguous. The V gene lost 2 bases and the J gene lost 4 bases, with 6 bases spanning the gap. Germline V gene sequence: CDR1 SGHTA, CDR2 FQGNSA. This CDR3 has 13 residues. The CDR3 nucleotides are TGTGCCAGCAGCTTATCAGGAAATCAGCCCCAGCATTTT. The encoded protein is CASSLSGNQPQHF.

This clone appeared once. The chain couples TRBV28 to TRBJ1-1; 7 bases match TRBD1. After removal of 3 bases from V and 1 base from J, the junction contained 11 bases not matched to a gene. The CDR3 is made up of 17 amino acids. Germline V gene lookup returns CDR1 MDHEN and CDR2 SYDVKM. CDR3: CASSLEGRGFSNTEAFF. In DNA, the CDR3 is TGTGCCAGCAGTTTGGAGGGCAGGGGGTTCTCGAACACTGAAGCTTTCTTT.

The chain is built from TRBV2 and TRBJ1-4; a possible D gene is TRBD1 (6 bases). Germline values: CDR1 SNHLY, CDR2 FYNNEI. There are 15 residues in the CDR3. V lost 1 base and J lost 7, with 13 bases in between. The DNA for the CDR3 is TGTGCCAGCAGTGAAGAGAGGGGGGCAGGTGAAAAACTGTTTTTT. This sequence encodes CASSEERGAGEKLFF. The whole variable domain, remainder taken from reference TRBV2 and TRBJ1-4, is EPEVTQTPSHQVTQMGQEVILRCVPISNHLYFYWYRQILGQKVEFLVSFYNNEISEKSEIFDDQFSVERPDGSNFTLKIRSTKLEDSAMYFCASSEERGAGEKLFFGSGTQLSVL.

The rearrangement uses TRBV27 and TRBJ1-1; D ambiguous. The CDR3 extends over 15 amino acids. The germline V gene encodes CDR1 MNHEY and CDR2 SMNVEV (reference sequence). V gave up 5 bases and J gave up 4 bases, with 17 bases separating them. The CDR3 reads CASSPDWESSTEAFF. The CDR3 nucleotides read TGTGCCAGCAGTCCGGATTGGGAGTCGAGCACTGAAGCTTTCTTT.

The J gene is TRBJ1-5, the V gene TRBV30; 9 nucleotides agree with TRBD1. The CDR3 has 14 residues. Germline lookup yields CDR1 GTSNPN and CDR2 SVGIG (reference sequence). V was clipped by 4 bases and J by 7 bases; unmatched bases: 8. As DNA, the CDR3 is TGTGCCTGGACTTTGGGACAGGGCGGACAGCCCCAGCATTTT. The encoded protein is CAWTLGQGGQPQHF.

Written as DNA, the CDR3 is TGTGCCAGCAGCCCGCAATTGGGACAGAACACTGAAGCTTTCTTT. It codes for CASSPQLGQNTEAFF. This chain uses TRBV7-2 with TRBJ1-1; D perhaps matches TRBD1 (6 bases). This CDR3 contains 15 residues. Germline V gives CDR1 SGHTA, CDR2 FQGNSA. V lost 5 bases and J lost 1, with 14 bases in between.

The genes are TRBV28 and TRBJ1-5, with D uncertain. The CDR3 is made up of 17 amino acids. CDR1 and CDR2 from the germline V gene are MDHEN and SYDVKM. With 2 bases removed from V and 0 bases from J, the gap between germline ends came to 14 bases. CDR3 nucleotide sequence: TGTGCCAGCAGTTTAACTGCCTATCCATATAGCAATCAGCCCCAGCATTTT. Its translation: CASSLTAYPYSNQPQHF.

The chain joins TRBV29-1 to TRBJ2-3; possibly TRBD2 for D (5 bases). Germline V gives CDR1 SQVTM, CDR2 ANQGSEA. This CDR3 spans 12 amino acids. V dropped 6 bases and J dropped 4 bases, with 11 bases sitting between them. The CDR3 DNA reads as TGCAGCGTCGGGGTTGGGGCAGATACGCAGTATTTT. Encoded protein: CSVGVGADTQYF.